This TCR beta chain stems from a study of T cell changes during pregnancy in multiple sclerosis. Here immunoSEQ multiplex PCR was the method, and the copy in TCRdb shows in-frame clones only, minus some. The sample holds approximately 37,000 clones, approximately 94% seen once. Germline V CDR1 and CDR2: SGHKS, YYEKEE (reference sequence). V lost 0 bases, J lost 2 bases, and 14 bases lay in between. The CDR3 length is 16 residues. This clonotype was sampled from a female donor with multiple sclerosis, enrolled in a pregnancy study. Sequenced here: CD4+ T cells from peripheral blood mononuclear cells, sampled in the third trimester of pregnancy. The chain recombines TRBV5-5 with TRBJ1-1; D not certain. CDR3 in DNA: TGTGCCAGCAGCTTGGCCGGGGTCGGGGTCAACACTGAAGCTTTCTTT. Translation: CASSLAGVGVNTEAFF.